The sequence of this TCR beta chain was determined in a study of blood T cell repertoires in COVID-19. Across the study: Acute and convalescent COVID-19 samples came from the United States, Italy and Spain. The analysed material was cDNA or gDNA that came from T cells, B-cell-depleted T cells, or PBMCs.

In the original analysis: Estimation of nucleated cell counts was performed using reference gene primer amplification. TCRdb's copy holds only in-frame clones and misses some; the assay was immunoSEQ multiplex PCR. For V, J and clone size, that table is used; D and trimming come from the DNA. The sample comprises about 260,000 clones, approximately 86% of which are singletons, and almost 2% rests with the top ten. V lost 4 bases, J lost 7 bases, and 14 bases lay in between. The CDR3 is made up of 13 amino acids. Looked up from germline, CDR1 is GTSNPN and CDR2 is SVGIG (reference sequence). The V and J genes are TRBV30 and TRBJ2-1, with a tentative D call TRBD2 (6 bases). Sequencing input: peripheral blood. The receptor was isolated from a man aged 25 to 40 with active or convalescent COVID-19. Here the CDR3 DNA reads TGTGCCTGGAACGGGGGTTCGGGGAATGAGCAGTTCTTC. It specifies CAWNGGSGNEQFF.